The T cell receptor beta chain under discussion was sequenced for a study of CD8 T cells in ankylosing spondylitis. Points from the study as a whole: Disease-linked clones reportedly showed significant enrichment in matched ankylosing spondylitis synovial fluid. One TCR beta motif, made up of 7 or 8 highly homologous variants, appeared characteristic of ankylosing spondylitis blood. Clones linked to the disease showed a CD8+ phenotype. They occurred at relatively low frequencies in peripheral blood.

This clonotype was observed a few times. No antigen is known for it. Quantitative 5'-RACE with molecular barcodes was used to make the TCR beta libraries. Via MiXCR, TCRdb re-called the 5' RACE reads, giving one row per CDR3 protein. Of more than 300,000 distinct CDR3 sequences in the sample, 6.5% to 10% are singletons; the top ten hold 13% to 15%. This receptor was identified in a male donor with ankylosing spondylitis. The sequenced sample was blood, either unsorted or a sorted T cell fraction (not recorded which).

CDR3 coding DNA: TGTGCCACCAGTGATCCGACTAGTAAGGCGGAGGTATCCACCGGGGAGCTGTTTTTT. Translation gives CATSDPTSKAEVSTGELFF. The chain is built from TRBV24-1 and TRBJ2-2; maybe TRBD2 (6 bases). The germline CDR1 and CDR2 sequences are KGHDR and SFDVKD. This CDR3 has 19 residues. V shed 3 bases and J shed 4 bases, with 23 bases lying between them.